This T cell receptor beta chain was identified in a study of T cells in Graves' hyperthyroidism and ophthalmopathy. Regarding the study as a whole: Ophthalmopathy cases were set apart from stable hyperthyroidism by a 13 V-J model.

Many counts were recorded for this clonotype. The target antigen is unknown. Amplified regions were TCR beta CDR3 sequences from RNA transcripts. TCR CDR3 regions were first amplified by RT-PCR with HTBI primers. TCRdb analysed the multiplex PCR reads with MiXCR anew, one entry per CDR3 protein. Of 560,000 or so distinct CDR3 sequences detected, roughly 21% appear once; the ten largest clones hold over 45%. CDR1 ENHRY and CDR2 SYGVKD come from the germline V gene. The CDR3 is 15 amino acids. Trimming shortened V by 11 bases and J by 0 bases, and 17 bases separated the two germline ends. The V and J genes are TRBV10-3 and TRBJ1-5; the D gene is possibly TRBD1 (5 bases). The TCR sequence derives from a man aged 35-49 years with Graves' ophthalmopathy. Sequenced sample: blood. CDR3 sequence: CASTDAGFSNQPQHF. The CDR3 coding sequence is TGTGCCTCCACCGACGCAGGGTTTAGCAATCAGCCCCAGCATTTT.